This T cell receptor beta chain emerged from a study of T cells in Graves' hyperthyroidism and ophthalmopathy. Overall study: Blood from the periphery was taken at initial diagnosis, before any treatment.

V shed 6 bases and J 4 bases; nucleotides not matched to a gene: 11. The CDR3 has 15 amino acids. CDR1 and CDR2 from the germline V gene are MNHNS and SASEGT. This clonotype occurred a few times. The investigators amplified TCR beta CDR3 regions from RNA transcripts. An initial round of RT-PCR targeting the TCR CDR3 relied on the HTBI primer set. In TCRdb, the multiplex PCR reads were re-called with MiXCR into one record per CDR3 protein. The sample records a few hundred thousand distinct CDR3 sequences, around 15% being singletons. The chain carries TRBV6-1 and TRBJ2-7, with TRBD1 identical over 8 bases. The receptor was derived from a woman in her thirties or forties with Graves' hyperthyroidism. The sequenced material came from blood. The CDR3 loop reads CASSPGTGAFYEQYF. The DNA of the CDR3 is TGTGCCAGCAGCCCTGGGACAGGAGCGTTTTACGAGCAGTACTTC.